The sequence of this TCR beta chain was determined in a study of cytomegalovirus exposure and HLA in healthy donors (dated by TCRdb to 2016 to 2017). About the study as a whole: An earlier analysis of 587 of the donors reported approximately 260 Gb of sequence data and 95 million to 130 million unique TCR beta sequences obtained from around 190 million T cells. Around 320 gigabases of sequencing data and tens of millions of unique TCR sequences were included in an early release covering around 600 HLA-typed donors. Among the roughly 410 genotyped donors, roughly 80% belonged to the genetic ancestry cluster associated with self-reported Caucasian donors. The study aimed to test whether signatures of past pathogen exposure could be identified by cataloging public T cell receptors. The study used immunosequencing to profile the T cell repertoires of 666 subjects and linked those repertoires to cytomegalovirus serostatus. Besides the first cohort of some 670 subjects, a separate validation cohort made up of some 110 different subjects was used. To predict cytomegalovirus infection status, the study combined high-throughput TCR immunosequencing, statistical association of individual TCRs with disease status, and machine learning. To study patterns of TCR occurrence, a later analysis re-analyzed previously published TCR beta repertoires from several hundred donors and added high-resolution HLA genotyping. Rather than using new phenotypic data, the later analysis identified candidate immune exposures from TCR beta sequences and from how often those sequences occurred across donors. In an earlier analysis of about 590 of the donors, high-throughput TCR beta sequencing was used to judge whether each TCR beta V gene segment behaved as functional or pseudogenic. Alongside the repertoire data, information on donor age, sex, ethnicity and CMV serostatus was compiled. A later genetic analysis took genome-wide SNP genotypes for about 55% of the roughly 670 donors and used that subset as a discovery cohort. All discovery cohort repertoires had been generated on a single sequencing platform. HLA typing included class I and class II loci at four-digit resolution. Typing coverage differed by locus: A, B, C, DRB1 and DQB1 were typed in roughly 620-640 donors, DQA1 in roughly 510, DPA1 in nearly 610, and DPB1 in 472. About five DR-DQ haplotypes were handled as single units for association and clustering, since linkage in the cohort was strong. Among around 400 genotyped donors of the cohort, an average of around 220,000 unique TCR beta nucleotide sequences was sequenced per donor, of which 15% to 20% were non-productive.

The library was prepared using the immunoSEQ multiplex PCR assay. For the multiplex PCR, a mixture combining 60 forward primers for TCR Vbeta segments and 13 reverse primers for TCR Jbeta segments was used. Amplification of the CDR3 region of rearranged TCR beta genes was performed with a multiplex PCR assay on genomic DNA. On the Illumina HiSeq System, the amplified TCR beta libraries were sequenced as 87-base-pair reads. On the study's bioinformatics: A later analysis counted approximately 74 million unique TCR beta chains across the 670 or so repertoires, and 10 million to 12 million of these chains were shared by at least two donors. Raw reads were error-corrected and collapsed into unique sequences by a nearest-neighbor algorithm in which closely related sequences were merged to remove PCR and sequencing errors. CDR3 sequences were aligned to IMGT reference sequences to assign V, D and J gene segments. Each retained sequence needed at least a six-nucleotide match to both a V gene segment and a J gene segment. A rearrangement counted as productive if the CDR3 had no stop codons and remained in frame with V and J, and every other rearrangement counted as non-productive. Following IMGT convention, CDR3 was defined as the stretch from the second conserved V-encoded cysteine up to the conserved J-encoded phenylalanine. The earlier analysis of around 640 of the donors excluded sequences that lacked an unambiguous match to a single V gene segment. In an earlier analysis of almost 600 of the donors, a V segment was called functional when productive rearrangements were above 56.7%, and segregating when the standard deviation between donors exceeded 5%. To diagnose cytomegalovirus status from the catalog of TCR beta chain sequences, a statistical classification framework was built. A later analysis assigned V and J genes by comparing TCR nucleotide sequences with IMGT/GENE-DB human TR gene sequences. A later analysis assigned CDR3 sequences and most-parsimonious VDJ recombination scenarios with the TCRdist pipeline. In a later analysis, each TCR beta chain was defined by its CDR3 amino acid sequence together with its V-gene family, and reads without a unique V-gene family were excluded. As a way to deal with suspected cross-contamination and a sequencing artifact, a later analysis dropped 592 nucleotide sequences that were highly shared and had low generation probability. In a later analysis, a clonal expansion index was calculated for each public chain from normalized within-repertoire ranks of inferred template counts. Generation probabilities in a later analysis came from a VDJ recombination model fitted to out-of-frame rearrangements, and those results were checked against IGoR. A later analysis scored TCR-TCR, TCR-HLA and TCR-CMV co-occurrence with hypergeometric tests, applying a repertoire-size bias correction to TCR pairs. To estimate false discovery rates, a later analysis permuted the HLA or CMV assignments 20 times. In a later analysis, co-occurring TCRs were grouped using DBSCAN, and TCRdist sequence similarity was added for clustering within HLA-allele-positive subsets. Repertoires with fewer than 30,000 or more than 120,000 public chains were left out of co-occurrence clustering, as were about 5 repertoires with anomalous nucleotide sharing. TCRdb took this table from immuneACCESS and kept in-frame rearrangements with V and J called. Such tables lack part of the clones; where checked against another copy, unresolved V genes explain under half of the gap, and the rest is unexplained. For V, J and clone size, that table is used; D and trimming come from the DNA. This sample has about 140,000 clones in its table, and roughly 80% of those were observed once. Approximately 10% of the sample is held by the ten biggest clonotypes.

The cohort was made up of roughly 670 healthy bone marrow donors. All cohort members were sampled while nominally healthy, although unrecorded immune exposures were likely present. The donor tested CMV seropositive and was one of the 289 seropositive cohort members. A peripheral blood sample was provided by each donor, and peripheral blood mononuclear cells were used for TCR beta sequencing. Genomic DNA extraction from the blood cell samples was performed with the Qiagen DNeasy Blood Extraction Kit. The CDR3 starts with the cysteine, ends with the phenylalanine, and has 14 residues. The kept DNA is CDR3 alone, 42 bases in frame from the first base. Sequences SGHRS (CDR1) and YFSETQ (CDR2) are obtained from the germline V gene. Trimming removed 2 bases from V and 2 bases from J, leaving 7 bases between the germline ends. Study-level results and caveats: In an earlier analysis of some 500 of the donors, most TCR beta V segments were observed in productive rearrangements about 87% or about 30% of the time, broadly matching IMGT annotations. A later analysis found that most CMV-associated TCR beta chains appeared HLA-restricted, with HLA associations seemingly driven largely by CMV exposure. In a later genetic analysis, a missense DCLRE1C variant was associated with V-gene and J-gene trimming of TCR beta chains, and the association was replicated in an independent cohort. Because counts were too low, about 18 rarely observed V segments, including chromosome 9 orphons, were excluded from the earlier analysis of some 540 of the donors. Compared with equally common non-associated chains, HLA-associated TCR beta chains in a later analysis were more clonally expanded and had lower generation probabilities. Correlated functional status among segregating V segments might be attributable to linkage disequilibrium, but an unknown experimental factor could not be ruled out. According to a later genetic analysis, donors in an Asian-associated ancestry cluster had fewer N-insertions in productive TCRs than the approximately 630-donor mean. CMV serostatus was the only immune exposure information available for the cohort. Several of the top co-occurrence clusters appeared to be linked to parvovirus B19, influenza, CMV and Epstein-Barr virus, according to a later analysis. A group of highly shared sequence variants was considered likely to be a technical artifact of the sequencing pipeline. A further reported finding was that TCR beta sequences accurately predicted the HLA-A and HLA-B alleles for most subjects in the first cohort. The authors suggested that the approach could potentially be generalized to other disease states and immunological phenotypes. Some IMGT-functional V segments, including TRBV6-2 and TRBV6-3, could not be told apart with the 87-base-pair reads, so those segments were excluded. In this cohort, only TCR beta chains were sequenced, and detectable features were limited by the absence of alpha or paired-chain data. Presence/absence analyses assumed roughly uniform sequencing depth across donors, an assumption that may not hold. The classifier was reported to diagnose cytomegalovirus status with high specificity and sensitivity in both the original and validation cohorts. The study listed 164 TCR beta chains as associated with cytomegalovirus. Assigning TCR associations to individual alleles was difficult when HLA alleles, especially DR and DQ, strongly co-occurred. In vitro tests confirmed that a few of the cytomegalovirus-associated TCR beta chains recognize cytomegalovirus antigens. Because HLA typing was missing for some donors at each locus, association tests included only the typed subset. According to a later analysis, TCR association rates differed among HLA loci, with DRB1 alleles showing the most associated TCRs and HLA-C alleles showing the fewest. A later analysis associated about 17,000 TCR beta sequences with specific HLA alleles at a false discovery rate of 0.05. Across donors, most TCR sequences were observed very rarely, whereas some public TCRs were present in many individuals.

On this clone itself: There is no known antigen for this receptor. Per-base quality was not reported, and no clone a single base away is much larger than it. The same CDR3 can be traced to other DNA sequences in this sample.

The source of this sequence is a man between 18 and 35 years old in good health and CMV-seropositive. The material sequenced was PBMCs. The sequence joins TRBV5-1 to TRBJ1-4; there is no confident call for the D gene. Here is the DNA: TGCGCCAGCAGCTTCCGCGGTACTAATGAAAAACTGTTTTTT. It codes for CASSFRGTNEKLFF.